A single sample gave rise to the 24 T cell receptor beta chains below, sequenced in a study of OX40 agonist ivuxolimab in advanced cancers. The table came from immunoSEQ multiplex PCR; TCRdb's copy has only in-frame clones and leaves some out. The table lists 45,000 to 55,000 clones, roughly 81% of them singletons. The sample in question was CD4+ or CD8+ T cells sorted from blood, obtained in a trial of the OX40 agonist ivuxolimab. The receptors were sampled from an adult with an advanced solid tumor such as melanoma, head and neck, liver or kidney cancer.

The V and J genes are TRBV5-1 and TRBJ2-5; 10 bases align to TRBD2. This CDR3 spans 16 amino acids. After removal of 0 bases from V and 5 bases from J, the junction contained 7 bases not matched to a gene. Germline CDR1 reads SGHRS; CDR2 reads YFSETQ. The CDR3: CASSLGSSGSRETQYF. Here the CDR3 DNA reads TGCGCCAGCAGCTTGGGGTCTAGCGGGAGTAGGGAGACCCAGTACTTC.

This CDR3 reads CASSAALTGTSGSYEQYF. The DNA of the CDR3 is TGTGCCAGCAGCGCCGCACTAACCGGGACTAGCGGGAGTTACGAGCAGTACTTC. The V gene is TRBV9, the J gene TRBJ2-7, with 14 bases fitting TRBD2. The germline gives CDR1 SGDLS, CDR2 YYNGEE. J was trimmed by 4 bases and V by 3 bases; bases with no gene match: 12. CDR3 size: 18 residues.

This clone was found once. Its ends do not fully match the called genes, so a read error is possible. The chain carries TRBV7-7 and TRBJ2-1; TRBD2 aligns across 10 bases. Germline CDR1 and CDR2: SSHAT and FNYEAQ (reference sequence). This CDR3 region has 14 residues. CDR3 loop: CASSQGLAKPEQFF. CDR3 coding DNA: TGTGCTAGCAGCCAGGGACTAGCGAAACCTGAGCAGTTCTTC.

The chain uses TRBV5-8 and TRBJ2-1; 14 bases are a match to TRBD2. The junction had 14 bases not matched to a gene; V was cut back by 4 bases and J by 5 bases. Germline-derived CDR1 and CDR2 are SGHTS and YDEGEE. This CDR3 spans 19 amino acids. CDR3 sequence (DNA): TGTGCCAGCAGCCAATGGACTAGCGGGAGGTTAATCGGCGACAATGAGCAGTTCTTC. Amino acids: CASSQWTSGRLIGDNEQFF.

The CDR3 nucleotides are TGTGCCACCAGCAGAAGGGACACGGTTGGCACTGAAGCTTTCTTT. Residues: CATSRRDTVGTEAFF. The J gene is TRBJ1-1, the V gene TRBV15, with D perhaps matching TRBD1 (6 bases). Germline V gene data show CDR1 as LNHNV and CDR2 as YYDKDF (reference sequence). This CDR3 region has 15 residues. V lost 2 bases to trimming and J lost 4 bases, with 14 bases between them.

V gene TRBV6-5 combines with J gene TRBJ2-5; a possible D gene is TRBD1 (6 bases). From germline, CDR1 is MNHEY and CDR2 SVGAGI. Trimming pared 8 bases from V and 4 bases from J, leaving 8 bases between. The CDR3 loop spans 11 amino acids. The CDR3 spells CASGRGETQYF. The DNA of the CDR3 is TGTGCCAGCGGCAGGGGAGAGACCCAGTACTTC.

This clone has just one count. The rearrangement joins TRBV11-2 to TRBJ2-7; perhaps D is TRBD1 or TRBD2 (6 bases each). Trimming pared 5 bases from V and 5 bases from J, leaving 19 bases between. CDR3 length: 15 amino acids. The germline CDR1 and CDR2 sequences are SGHAT and FQNNGV. The CDR3 nucleotides are TGTGCCAGCAGCCCCGGGGGCAGGGTAAACGACGAGCAGTACTTC. Amino acid sequence: CASSPGGRVNDEQYF.

This chain connects TRBV7-3 to TRBJ1-6; no reliable D call. V was cut by 5 bases and J by 5 bases, with 10 bases left in between. The CDR3 runs to 14 residues. Germline V gives CDR1 SGHTA, CDR2 FQGTGA. CDR3 nucleotides: TGTGCCAGCAGCCTAGACACAAATAATTCACCCCTCCACTTT. Its translation: CASSLDTNNSPLHF.

The V gene is TRBV28, the J gene TRBJ2-1; 10 bases line up with TRBD2. CDR1 is MDHEN and CDR2 is SYDVKM in the germline V gene. V lost 2 bases to trimming and J lost 2 bases; unmatched junction nucleotides: 6. The CDR3 consists of 17 residues. CDR3 in DNA: TGTGCCAGCAGTTTACTTGGGAGCGGGAGGGCCTACAATGAGCAGTTCTTC. Translated: CASSLLGSGRAYNEQFF.

The V gene is TRBV4-2, the J gene TRBJ2-7; TRBD2 agrees at 12 bases. Germline V gene sequence: CDR1 LGHNA, CDR2 YNFKEQ. This CDR3 has 16 amino acids. V was clipped by 0 bases and J by 3 bases; unmatched bases: 3. This chain's CDR3 is CASSQDKTSGSYEQYF. CDR3 sequence (DNA): TGTGCCAGCAGCCAAGATAAGACTAGCGGGAGCTACGAGCAGTACTTC.

The sample holds one count of this clone. The genes are TRBV7-8 and TRBJ2-7; D gene uncertain. The CDR3 is 12 amino acids. Germline V lookup: CDR1 SGHVS, CDR2 FQNEAQ. Trimming left V 3 bases short and J 6 bases short, with 9 bases between. In DNA, the CDR3 is TGTGCCAGCAGCTTCGCTCAGAGCGAGCAGTACTTC. Translation gives CASSFAQSEQYF.

The V and J genes are TRBV27 and TRBJ2-5; 14 bases line up with TRBD2. CDR3 length equals 15 residues. J gave up 3 bases and V 5 bases, and 2 bases lay outside the gene matches. Germline V gene sequence: CDR1 MNHEY, CDR2 SMNVEV (reference sequence). CDR3 region: CASSAGLAGEETQYF. In DNA form, the CDR3 reads TGTGCCAGCAGTGCGGGACTAGCGGGAGAAGAGACCCAGTACTTC.

For this clone: The junction does not match germline at one end; this may be a read error. The chain has TRBV7-7 and TRBJ2-5; D is perhaps TRBD1 (7 bases). This CDR3 is 16 amino acids long. CDR1 SSHAT and CDR2 FNYEAQ come from the germline V gene (reference sequence). The CDR3 DNA reads as TGTGCTAGCAGCTTAGCTGCCAGGGGGGCGCAAGAGACCCAGTACTTC. Translated: CASSLAARGAQETQYF.

V gene TRBV11-2 combines with J gene TRBJ2-1; 7 bases are a match to TRBD2. Germline CDR1 is SGHAT and CDR2 is FQNNGV. This CDR3 is built from 15 residues. V lost 5 bases to trimming and J lost 8 bases; unmatched junction nucleotides: 12. DNA for the CDR3: TGTGCCAGCAGCCCGCCGGGACTAACCGGCCATGAGCAGTTCTTC. It specifies CASSPPGLTGHEQFF.

The chain carries TRBV5-1 and TRBJ2-3, with 12 nucleotides matching TRBD2. V shed 0 bases, J shed 3 bases, and the junction held 2 bases outside the gene matches. There are 16 residues in the CDR3. Germline V gene sequence: CDR1 SGHRS, CDR2 YFSETQ. The CDR3 DNA follows: TGCGCCAGCAGCTTGGCGACTAGCGGGAGTACAGATACGCAGTATTTT. Protein: CASSLATSGSTDTQYF.

The rearrangement uses TRBV28 and TRBJ1-4, with D possibly being TRBD1 (6 bases). Germline CDR1 reads MDHEN; CDR2 reads SYDVKM. The CDR3 totals 14 residues. Trimming shortened V by 2 bases and J by 5 bases, and 9 bases separated the two germline ends. The CDR3 coding sequence is TGTGCCAGCAGTTTAAACAGGGCCAATGAAAAACTGTTTTTT. Translated: CASSLNRANEKLFF.

This clone occurred once. The chain has TRBV4-1 and TRBJ2-7, with 8 bases fitting TRBD2. Trimming took 4 bases from V and 0 from J; bases not matched to a gene: 8. This CDR3 has 16 residues. Germline CDR1 is MGHRA and CDR2 is YSYEKL. The DNA of the CDR3 is TGCGCCAGCAGCCGCTCCCTAGCGGGCAGCTCCTACGAGCAGTACTTC. Protein product: CASSRSLAGSSYEQYF.

This chain joins TRBV6-5 and TRBJ2-7; unclear D gene. Per germline, CDR1 MNHEY and CDR2 SVGAGI. The CDR3 sequence is 12 residues long. V was cut by 6 bases and J by 6 bases, with 12 bases left in between. DNA for the CDR3: TGTGCCAGCAGCCTTCGCCCGGGCGAGCAGTACTTC. This codes for CASSLRPGEQYF.

CDR3 in amino acids: CASNVAGETQETQYF. The CDR3 DNA follows: TGTGCCAGTAACGTAGCGGGAGAGACCCAAGAGACCCAGTACTTC. The rearrangement joins TRBV19 to TRBJ2-5; TRBD2 matches 9 bases. The trim removed 7 bases at V and 1 base at J, leaving 7 bases unmatched. The germline V gene encodes CDR1 LNHDA and CDR2 SQIVND (reference sequence). CDR3 length: 15 amino acids.

The V gene is TRBV11-2, the J gene TRBJ2-7; the match to TRBD2 covers 7 bases. The ends lost 8 bases at V and 2 bases at J; junction bases unmatched: 12. Germline V CDR1 and CDR2: SGHAT, FQNNGV. CDR3 size: 15 residues. The CDR3 reads CASRWGGSHPYEQYF. Here the CDR3 DNA reads TGTGCCAGCCGCTGGGGCGGGAGCCATCCCTACGAGCAGTACTTC.

The chain employs TRBV7-8 and TRBJ1-4, with D possibly matching TRBD1 (6 bases). The V gene lost 5 bases and the J gene lost 8 bases, with 15 bases spanning the gap. Germline V gene data show CDR1 as SGHVS and CDR2 as FQNEAQ. The CDR3 spans 14 residues. CDR3 in amino acids: CASSRTQGLEKLFF. CDR3 in DNA: TGTGCCAGCAGCCGTACGCAGGGGCTGGAAAAACTGTTTTTT.

The J gene is TRBJ1-3, the V gene TRBV7-9; TRBD1 might be the D (6 bases). Germline CDR1 SEHNR, CDR2 FQNEAQ (reference sequence). CDR3 length equals 15 residues. V lost 3 bases and J 3 bases, leaving 12 bases between the germline ends. CDR3 loop: CASSFLRQVGNTIYF. In nucleotides, the CDR3 is TGTGCCAGCAGCTTCCTAAGACAGGTTGGAAACACCATATATTTT.

This clone was observed once. The chain recombines TRBV5-1 with TRBJ2-1; 14 bases are a match to TRBD2. After removal of 3 bases from V and 10 bases from J, the junction contained 12 bases not matched to a gene. The germline CDR1 and CDR2 sequences are SGHRS and YFSETQ. This CDR3 is 17 amino acids long. The CDR3 nucleotides are TGCGCCAGCAGCTCCAAAACCGGGACTAGCGGGAGTTACGAGCAGTTCTTC. It encodes CASSSKTGTSGSYEQFF. The full variable domain, completed using reference TRBV5-1 and TRBJ2-1, is KAGVTQTPRYLIKTRGQQVTLSCSPISGHRSVSWYQQTPGQGLQFLFEYFSETQRNKGNFPGRFSGRQFSNSRSEMNVSTLELGDSALYLCASSSKTGTSGSYEQFFGPGTRLTVL.

The V gene is TRBV2, the J gene TRBJ2-3; the D gene is possibly TRBD2 (6 bases). The CDR3 consists of 13 residues. Per germline, CDR1 SNHLY and CDR2 FYNNEI. The germline V and J ends were trimmed by 8 bases and 0 bases, with 9 bases remaining between them. CDR3 loop: CASFLASTDTQYF. The CDR3 DNA is TGTGCCAGCTTCCTAGCGAGCACAGATACGCAGTATTTT.